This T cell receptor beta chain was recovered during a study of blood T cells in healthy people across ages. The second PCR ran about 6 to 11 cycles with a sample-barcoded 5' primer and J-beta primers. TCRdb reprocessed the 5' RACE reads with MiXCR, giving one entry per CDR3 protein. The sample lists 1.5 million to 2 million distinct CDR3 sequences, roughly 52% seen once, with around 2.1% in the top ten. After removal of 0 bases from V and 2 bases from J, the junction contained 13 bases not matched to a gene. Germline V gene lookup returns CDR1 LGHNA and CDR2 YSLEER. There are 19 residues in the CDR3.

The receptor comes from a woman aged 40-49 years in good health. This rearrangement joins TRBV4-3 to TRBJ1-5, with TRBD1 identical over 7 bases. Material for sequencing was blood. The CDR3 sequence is CASSQDVGPGGAGNQPQHF. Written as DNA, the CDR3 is TGCGCCAGCAGCCAAGATGTAGGGCCAGGGGGGGCTGGCAATCAGCCCCAGCATTTT.